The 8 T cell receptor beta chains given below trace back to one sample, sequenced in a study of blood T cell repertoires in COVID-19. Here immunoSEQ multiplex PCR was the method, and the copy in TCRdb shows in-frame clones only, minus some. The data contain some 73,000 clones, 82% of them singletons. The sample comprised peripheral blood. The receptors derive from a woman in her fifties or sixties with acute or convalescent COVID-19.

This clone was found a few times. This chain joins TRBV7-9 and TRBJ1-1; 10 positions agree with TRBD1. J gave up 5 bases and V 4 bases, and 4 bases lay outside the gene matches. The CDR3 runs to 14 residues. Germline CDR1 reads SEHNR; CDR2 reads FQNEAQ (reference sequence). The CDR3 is CASSSPGQGTEAFF. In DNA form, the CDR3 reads TGTGCCAGCAGCTCCCCGGGACAGGGGACTGAAGCTTTCTTT.

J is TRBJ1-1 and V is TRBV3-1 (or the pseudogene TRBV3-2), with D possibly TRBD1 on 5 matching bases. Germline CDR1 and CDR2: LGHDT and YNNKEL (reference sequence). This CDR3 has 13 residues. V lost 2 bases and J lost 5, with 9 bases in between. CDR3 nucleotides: TGTGCCAGCAGCCAACGGGGGGGGACTGAAGCTTTCTTT. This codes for CASSQRGGTEAFF.

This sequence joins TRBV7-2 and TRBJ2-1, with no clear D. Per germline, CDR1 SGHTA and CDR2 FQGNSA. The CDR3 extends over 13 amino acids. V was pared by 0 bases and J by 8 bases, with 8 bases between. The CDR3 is CASSLAGVHEQFF. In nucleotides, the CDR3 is TGTGCCAGCAGCTTAGCCGGAGTACATGAGCAGTTCTTC.

CDR3 sequence: CASSYISNEKLFF. The CDR3 DNA reads as TGTGCCAGCAGTTACATTAGTAATGAAAAACTGTTTTTT. The gene calls are TRBV6-6 and TRBJ1-4; D is undetermined. With 2 bases removed from V and 4 bases from J, the gap between germline ends came to 5 bases. Germline-derived CDR1 and CDR2 are MNHNY and SVGAGI (reference sequence). The CDR3 runs to 13 residues.

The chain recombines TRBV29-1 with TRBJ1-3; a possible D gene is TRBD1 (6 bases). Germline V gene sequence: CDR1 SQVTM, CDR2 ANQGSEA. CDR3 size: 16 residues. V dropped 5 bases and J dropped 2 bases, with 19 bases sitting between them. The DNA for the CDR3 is TGCAGCGTTCGAGGGGGGGGCACGAACCCTGGAAACACCATATATTTT. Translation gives CSVRGGGTNPGNTIYF. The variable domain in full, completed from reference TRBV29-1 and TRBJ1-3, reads SAVISQKPSRDICQRGTSLTIQCQVDSQVTMMFWYRQQPGQSLTLIATANQGSEATYESGFVIDKFPISRPNLTFSTLTVSNMSPEDSSIYLCSVRGGGTNPGNTIYFGEGSWLTVV.

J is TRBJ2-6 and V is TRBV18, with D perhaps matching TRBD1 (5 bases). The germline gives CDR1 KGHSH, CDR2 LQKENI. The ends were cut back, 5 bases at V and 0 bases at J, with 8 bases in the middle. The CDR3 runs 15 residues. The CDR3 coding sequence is TGTGCCAGCTCAACGACAGACTCTGGGGCCAACGTCCTGACTTTC. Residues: CASSTTDSGANVLTF.

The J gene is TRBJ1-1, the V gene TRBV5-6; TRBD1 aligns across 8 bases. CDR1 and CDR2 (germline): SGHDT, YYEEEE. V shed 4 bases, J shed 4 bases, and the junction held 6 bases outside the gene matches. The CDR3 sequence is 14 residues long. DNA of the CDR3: TGTGCCAGCAGCGGGGAGACAGGGGCCACTGAAGCTTTCTTT. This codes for CASSGETGATEAFF.

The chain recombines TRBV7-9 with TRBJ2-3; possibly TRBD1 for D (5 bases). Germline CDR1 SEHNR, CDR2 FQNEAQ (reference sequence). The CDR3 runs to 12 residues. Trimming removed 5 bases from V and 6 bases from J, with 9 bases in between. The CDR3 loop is CASSRTPDTQYF. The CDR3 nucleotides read TGTGCCAGCAGCCGGACACCGGATACGCAGTATTTT.